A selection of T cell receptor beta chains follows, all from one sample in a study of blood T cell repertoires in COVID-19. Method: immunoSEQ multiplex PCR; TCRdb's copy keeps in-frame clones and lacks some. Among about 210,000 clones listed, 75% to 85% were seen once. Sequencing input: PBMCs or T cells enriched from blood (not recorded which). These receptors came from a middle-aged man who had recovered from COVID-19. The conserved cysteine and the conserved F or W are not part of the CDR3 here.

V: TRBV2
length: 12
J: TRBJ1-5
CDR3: ASSSTGTAQPQH

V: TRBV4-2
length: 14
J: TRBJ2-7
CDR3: ASSPQTSGRHREQY

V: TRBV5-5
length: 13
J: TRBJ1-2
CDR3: ASSPAAGSAYGYT

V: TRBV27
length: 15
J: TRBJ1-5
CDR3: ASSLGAEPGSNQPQH

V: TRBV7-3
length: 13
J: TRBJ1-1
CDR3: ASSDAGGKNTEAF

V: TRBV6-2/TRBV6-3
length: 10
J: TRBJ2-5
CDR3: ASSYQAETQY

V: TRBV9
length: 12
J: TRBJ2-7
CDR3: ASSEGLAGVEQY

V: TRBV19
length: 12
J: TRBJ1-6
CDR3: ASSLWGENSPLH

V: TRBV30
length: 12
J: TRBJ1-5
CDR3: AWGKQGSNQPQH

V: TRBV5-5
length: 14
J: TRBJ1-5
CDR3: ASSTGQRHSNQPQH

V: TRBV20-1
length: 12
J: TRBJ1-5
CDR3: SASSAARNQPQH

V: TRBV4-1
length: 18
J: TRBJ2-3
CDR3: ASSQDQGLAGSSSTDTQY

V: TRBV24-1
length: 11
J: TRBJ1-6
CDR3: ATSGGRNSPLH

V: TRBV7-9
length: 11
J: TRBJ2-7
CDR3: ASSLGGPFGQY

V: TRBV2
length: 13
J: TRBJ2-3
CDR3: ASSGTGMATDTQY

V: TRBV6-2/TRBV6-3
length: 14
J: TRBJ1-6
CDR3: ASSDPGQGTNSPLH

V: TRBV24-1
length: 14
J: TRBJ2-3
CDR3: ATSDLGSGVPDTQY

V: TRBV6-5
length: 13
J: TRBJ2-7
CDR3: ASSYRGLALSEQY

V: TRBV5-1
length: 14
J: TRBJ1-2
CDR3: ASSWGTGGTTDGYT

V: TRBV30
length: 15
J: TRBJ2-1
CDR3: AWSRGSVYSYYNEQF

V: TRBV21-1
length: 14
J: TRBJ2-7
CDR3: AGVPSTGGKAYEQY

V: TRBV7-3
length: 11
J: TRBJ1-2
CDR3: ASSPGMGSGYT

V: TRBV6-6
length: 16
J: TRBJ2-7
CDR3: ASSRLSWGQGFSYEQY

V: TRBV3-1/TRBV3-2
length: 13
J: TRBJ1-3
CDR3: ASSQSRSSGNTIY

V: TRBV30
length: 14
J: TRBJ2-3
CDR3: AWSAGTSGRGDTQY

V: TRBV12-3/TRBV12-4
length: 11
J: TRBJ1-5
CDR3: ASSANFNSHQH

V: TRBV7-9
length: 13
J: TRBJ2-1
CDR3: ASSSRTSGSHEQF

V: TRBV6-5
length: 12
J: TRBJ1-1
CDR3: ASSFLTGGTEAF

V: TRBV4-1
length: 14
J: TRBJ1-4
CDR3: ASSQARGRVNEKLF

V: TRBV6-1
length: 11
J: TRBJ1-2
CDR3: ASSESEGTGYT

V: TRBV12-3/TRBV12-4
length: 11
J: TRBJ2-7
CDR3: ASRWGRAYEQY

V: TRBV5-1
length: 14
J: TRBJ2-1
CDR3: ASSLQTSGNYNEQF

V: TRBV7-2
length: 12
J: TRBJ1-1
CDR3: ASSRRGRVTEAF

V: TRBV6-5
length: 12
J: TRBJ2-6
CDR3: ASSLQRGANVLT

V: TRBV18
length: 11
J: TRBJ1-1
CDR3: ASSPGQNTEAF

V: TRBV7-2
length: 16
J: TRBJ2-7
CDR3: ASSLAGTSGAYSYEQY

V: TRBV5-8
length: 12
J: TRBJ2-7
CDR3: ASFEGLAADEQY

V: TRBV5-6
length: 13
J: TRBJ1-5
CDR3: ASSSGTGGARPQH

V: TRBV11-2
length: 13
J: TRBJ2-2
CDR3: ASSQGAPNTGELF

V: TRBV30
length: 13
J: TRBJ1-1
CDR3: AWSPIMGGYTEAF

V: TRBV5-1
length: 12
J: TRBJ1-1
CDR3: ASSSGSQGTEAF

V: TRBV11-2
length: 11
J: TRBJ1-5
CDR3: ASSPDRDQPQH

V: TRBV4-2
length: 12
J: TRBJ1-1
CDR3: ASSQDRRTTEAF

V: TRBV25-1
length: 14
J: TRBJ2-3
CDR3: ASSALLAGTTDTQY

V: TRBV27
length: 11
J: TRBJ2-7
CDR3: ASSPGTGFEQY

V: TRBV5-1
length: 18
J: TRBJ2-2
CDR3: ASSATGVRPGLQNTGELF

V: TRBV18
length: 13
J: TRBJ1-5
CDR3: ASSPPEVGDQPQH

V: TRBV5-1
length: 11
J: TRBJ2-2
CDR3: ASNGANTGELF

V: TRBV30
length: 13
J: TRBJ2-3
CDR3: AYQTSGSLSDTQY

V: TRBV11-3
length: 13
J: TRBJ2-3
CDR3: ASSPGLPKSDTQY

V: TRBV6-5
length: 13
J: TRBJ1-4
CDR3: ASRSSGIANEKLF

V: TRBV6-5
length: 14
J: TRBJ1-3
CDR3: ASSYSFRGTGNTIY

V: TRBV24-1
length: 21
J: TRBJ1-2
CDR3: ATSVFPLGGQGSCWRRGYGYT

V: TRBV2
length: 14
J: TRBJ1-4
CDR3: ASSDKGAGRMEGLF

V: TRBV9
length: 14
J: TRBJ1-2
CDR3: ASSGGRANSGYGYT

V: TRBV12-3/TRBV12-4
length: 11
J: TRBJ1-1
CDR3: ASFQGGNTEAF

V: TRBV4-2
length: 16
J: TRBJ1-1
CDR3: ASSPRAGGALRNTEAF

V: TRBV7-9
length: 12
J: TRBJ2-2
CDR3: ASSTDSGTRELF

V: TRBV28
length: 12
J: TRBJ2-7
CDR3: ASSSLAGERKQY